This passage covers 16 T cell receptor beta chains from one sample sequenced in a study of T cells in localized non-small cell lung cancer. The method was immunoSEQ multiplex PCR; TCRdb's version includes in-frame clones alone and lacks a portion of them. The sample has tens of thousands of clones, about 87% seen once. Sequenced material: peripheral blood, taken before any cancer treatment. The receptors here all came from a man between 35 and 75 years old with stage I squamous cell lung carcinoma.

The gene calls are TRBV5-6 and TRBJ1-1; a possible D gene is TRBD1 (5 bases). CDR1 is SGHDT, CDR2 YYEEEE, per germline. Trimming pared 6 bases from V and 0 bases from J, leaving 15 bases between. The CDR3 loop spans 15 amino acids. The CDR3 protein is CASMDIPGVNTEAFF. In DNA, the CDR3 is TGTGCCAGCATGGACATCCCCGGCGTGAACACTGAAGCTTTCTTT. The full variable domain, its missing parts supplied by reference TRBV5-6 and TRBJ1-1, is DAGVTQSPTHLIKTRGQQVTLRCSPKSGHDTVSWYQQALGQGPQFIFQYYEEEERQRGNFPDRFSGHQFPNYSSELNVNALLLGDSALYLCASMDIPGVNTEAFFGQGTRLTVV.

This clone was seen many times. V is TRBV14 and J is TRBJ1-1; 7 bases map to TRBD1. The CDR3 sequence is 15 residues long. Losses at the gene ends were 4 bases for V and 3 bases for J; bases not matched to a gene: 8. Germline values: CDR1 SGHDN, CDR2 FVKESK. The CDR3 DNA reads TGTGCCAGCAGCCCACGGACAGGATGGGACACTGAAGCTTTCTTT. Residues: CASSPRTGWDTEAFF.

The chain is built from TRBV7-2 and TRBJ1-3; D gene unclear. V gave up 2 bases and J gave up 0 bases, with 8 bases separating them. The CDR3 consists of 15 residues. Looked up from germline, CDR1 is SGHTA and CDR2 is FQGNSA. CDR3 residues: CASSLLRNSGNTIYF. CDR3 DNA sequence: TGTGCCAGCAGCTTATTACGGAACTCTGGAAACACCATATATTTT.

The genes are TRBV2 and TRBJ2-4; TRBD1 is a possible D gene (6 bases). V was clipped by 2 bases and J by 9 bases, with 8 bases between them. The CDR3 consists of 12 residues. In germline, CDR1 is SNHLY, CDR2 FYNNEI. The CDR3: CASSESGVIQYF. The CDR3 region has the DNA TGTGCCAGCAGTGAATCAGGGGTCATTCAGTACTTC.

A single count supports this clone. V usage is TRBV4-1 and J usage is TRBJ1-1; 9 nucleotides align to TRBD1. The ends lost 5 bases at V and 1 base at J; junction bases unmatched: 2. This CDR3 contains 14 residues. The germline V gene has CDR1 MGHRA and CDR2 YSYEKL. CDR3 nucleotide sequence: TGCGCCAGCAGCAACAGGGGGCGGAACACTGAAGCTTTCTTT. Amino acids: CASSNRGRNTEAFF.

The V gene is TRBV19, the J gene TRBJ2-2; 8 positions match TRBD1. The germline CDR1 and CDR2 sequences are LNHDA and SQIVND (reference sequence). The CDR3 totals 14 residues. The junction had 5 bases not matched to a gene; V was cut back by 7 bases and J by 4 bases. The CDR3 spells CASTKQGVTGELFF. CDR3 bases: TGTGCCAGTACCAAACAGGGGGTCACCGGGGAGCTGTTTTTT.

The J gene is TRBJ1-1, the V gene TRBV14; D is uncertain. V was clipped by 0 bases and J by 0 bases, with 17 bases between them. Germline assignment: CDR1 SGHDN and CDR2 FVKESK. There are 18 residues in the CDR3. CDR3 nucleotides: TGTGCCAGCAGCCAAGATACGTGGGGAGGGATCATGAACACTGAAGCTTTCTTT. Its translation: CASSQDTWGGIMNTEAFF.

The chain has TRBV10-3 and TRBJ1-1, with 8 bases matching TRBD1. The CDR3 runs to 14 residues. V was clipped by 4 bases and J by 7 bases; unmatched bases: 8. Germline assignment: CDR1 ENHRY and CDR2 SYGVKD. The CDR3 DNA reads TGTGCCATCAGTGTATCCCCAGGGGGCGGTGAAGCTTTCTTT. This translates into CAISVSPGGGEAFF.

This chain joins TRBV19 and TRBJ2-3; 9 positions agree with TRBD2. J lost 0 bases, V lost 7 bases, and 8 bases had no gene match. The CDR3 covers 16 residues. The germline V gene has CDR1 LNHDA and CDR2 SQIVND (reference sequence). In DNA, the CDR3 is TGTGCCAGTACAGCGGGGGGCTCAGTTAGCACAGATACGCAGTATTTT. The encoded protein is CASTAGGSVSTDTQYF.

CDR3 protein: CSGGPNTEAFF. In nucleotides, the CDR3 is TGCAGCGGGGGTCCGAACACTGAAGCTTTCTTT. This sequence joins TRBV29-1 and TRBJ1-1; D is uncertain. Trimming pared 7 bases from V and 1 base from J, leaving 7 bases between. Germline V lookup: CDR1 SQVTM, CDR2 ANQGSEA. This CDR3 is built from 11 residues.

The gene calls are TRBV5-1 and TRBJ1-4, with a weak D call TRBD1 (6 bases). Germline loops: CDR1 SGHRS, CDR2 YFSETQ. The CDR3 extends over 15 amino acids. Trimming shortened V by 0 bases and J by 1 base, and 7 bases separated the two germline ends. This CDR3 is CASSLGTVTNEKLFF. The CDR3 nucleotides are TGCGCCAGCAGCTTGGGGACAGTAACTAATGAAAAACTGTTTTTT.

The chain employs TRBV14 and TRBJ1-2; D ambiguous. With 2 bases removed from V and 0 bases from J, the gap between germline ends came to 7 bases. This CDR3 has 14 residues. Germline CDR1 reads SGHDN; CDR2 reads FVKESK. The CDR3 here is CASSQLAANYGYTF. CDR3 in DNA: TGTGCCAGCAGCCAACTTGCGGCTAACTATGGCTACACCTTC.

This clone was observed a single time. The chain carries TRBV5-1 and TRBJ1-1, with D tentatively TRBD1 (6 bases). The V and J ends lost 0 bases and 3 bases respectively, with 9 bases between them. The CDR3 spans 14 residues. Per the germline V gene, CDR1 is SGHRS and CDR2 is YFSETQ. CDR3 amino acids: CASSLDRDYTEAFF. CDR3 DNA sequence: TGCGCCAGCAGCTTGGACAGGGATTACACTGAAGCTTTCTTT.

This chain's CDR3 is CASRPLDKLGGYEQYF. The CDR3, as DNA: TGTGCCAGCAGGCCCCTAGACAAGCTGGGGGGCTACGAGCAGTACTTC. This chain joins TRBV28 and TRBJ2-7; D may be TRBD2 (6 bases). The CDR3 is 16 amino acids. The germline V and J ends were trimmed by 6 bases and 3 bases, with 21 bases remaining between them. Germline-derived CDR1 and CDR2 are MDHEN and SYDVKM.

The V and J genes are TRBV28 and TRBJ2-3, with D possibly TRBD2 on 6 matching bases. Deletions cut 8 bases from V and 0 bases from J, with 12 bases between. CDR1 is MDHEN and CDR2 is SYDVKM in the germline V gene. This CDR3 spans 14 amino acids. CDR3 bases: TGTGCCAGCCGACTGGGAGGAAGCACAGATACGCAGTATTTT. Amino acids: CASRLGGSTDTQYF.

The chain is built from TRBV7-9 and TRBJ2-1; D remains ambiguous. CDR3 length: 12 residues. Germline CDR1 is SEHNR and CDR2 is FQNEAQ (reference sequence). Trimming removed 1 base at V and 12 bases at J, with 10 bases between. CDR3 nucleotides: TGTGCCAGCAGCTTAGAGACGGTGGGGCAGTTCTTC. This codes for CASSLETVGQFF.